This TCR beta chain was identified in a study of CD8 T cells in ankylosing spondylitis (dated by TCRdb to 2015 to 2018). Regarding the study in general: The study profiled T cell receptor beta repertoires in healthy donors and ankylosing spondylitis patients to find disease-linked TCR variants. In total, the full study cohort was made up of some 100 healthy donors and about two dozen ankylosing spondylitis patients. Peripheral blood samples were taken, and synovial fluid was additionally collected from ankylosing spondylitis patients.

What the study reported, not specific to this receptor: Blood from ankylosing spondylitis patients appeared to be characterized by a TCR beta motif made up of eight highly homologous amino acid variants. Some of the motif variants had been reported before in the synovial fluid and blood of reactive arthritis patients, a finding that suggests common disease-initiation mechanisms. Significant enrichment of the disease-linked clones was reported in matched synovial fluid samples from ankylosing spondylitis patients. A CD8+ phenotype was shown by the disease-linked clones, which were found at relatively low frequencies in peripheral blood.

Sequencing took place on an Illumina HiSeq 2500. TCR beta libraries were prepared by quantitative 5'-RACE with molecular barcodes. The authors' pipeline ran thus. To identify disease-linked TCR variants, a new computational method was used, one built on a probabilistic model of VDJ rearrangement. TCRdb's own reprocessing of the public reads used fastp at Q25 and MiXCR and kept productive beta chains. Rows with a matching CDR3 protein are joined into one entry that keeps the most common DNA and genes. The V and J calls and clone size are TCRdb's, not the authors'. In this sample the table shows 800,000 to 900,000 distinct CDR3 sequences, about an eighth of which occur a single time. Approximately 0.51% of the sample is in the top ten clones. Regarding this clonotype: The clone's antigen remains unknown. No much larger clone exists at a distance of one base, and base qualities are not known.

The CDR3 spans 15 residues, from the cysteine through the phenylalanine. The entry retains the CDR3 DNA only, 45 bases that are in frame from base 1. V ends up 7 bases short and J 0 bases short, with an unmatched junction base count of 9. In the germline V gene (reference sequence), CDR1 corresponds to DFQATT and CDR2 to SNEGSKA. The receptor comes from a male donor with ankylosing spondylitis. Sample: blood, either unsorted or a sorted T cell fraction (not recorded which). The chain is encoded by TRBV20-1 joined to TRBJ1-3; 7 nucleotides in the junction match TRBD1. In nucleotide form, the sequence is TGCAGTGTTACGGACAGGTCCCGCTCTGGAAACACCATATATTTT. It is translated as CSVTDRSRSGNTIYF.